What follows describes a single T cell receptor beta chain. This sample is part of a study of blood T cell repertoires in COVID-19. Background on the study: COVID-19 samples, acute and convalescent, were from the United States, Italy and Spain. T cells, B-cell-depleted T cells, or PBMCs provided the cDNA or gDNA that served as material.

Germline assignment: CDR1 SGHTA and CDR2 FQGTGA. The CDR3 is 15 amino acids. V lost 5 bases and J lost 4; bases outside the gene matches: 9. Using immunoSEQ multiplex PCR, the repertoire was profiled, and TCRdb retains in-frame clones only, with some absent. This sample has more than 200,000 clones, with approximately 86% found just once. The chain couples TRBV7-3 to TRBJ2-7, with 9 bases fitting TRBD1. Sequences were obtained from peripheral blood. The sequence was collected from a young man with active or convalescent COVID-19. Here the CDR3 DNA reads TGTGCCAGCAGCCTGGCGGGACAGGGTGGGTACGAGCAGTACTTC. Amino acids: CASSLAGQGGYEQYF.